The 5 T cell receptor beta chains reported below all come from one sample, sequenced in a study of vaccination and CD4 T cells after COVID-19 (dated by TCRdb to between 2021 and 2022). Library preparation employed PCR. Sequenced using an Illumina iSeq 100. TCR sequencing of DNA from cultured CD4+ T cells used the Oncomine TCR Beta short-read assay at the Johns Hopkins FTIC core. Using fastp at Q25 and MiXCR, TCRdb reprocessed the public reads and kept productive beta chains. Identical CDR3 proteins give one entry, which carries the most common genes and DNA. This sample comprises fewer than 15,000 distinct CDR3 sequences, around 50% of them detected only once. Over 10% of the sample rests with the top ten. The treatment or condition label of this sample denotes: approximately 9-day PBMC culture with coronavirus spike peptide pools or control peptides (ViraFEST assay). For these TCRs, the target antigens are not known.

The sequenced sample was CD4+ T cells from blood, cultured in vitro. These receptor sequences come from a human donor who had recovered from COVID-19.

This clonotype was found a few times. The V and J genes are TRBV27 and TRBJ2-3; perhaps D is TRBD1 or TRBD2 (5 bases each). Between the trimmed V and J ends, which lost 5 bases and 2 bases, there was a span of 20 bases. Germline CDR1 reads MNHEY; CDR2 reads SMNVEV (reference sequence). CDR3 length: 17 amino acids. CDR3 DNA: TGTGCCAGCAGTCGGGACCCGGGACGACGAAACACAGATACGCAGTATTTT. This encodes CASSRDPGRRNTDTQYF.

The CDR3: CASSQGVTGSSGNTIYF. As DNA, the CDR3 is TGCGCCAGCAGCCAAGGGGTGACAGGAAGCTCTGGAAACACCATATATTTT. The chain joins TRBV4-1 to TRBJ1-3; D perhaps matches TRBD1 (6 bases). The germline gives CDR1 MGHRA, CDR2 YSYEKL. There are 17 residues in the CDR3. V dropped 1 base and J dropped 0 bases, with 13 bases sitting between them.

The rearrangement uses TRBV7-2 and TRBJ1-1; D gene unclear. The germline CDR1 and CDR2 sequences are SGHTA and FQGNSA. The V gene lost 1 base and the J gene lost 1 base, with 10 bases spanning the gap. CDR3 length: 15 residues. The CDR3 nucleotides are TGTGCCAGCAGCTTAGTCCGCGTTCGGAACACTGAAGCTTTCTTT. Translating it yields CASSLVRVRNTEAFF.

The genes are TRBV27 and TRBJ2-3; TRBD1 aligns across 8 bases. This CDR3 has 17 amino acids. The V segment lost 7 bases and the J segment 0 bases; nucleotides outside the gene matches: 12. Germline assignment: CDR1 MNHEY and CDR2 SMNVEV (reference sequence). The CDR3 DNA reads TGTGCCAGCACCCCGCGCCCCAGGGGGCGTAGCACAGATACGCAGTATTTT. Translated, it gives CASTPRPRGRSTDTQYF.

The rearrangement joins TRBV11-2 to TRBJ2-3; no definite D call. Germline V gene lookup returns CDR1 SGHAT and CDR2 FQNNGV. The CDR3 sequence is 13 residues long. Trimming removed 4 bases from V and 1 base from J, with 6 bases in between. The CDR3 nucleotides are TGTGCCAGCAGCTGGGGTGGCACAGATACGCAGTATTTT. Translation: CASSWGGTDTQYF. Full variable domain (missing parts from reference TRBV11-2 and TRBJ2-3): EAGVAQSPRYKIIEKRQSVAFWCNPISGHATLYWYQQILGQGPKLLIQFQNNGVVDDSQLPKDRFSAERLKGVDSTLKIQPAKLEDSAVYLCASSWGGTDTQYFGPGTRLTVL.